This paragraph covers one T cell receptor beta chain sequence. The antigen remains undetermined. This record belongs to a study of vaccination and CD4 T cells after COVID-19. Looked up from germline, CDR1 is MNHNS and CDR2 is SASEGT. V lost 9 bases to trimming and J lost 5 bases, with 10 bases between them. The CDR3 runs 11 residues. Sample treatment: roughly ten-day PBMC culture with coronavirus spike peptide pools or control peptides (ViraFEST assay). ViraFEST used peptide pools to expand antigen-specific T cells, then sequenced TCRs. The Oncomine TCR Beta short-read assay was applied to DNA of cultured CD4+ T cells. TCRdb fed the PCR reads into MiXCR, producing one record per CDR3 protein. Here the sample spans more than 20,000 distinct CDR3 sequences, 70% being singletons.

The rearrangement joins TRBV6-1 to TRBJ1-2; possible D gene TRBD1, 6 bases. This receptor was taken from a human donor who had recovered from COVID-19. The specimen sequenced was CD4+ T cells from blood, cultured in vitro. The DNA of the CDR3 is TGTGCCAGTACAAGGGGGTATGGCTACACCTTC. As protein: CASTRGYGYTF.